Listed here are 30 T cell receptor beta chains from one sample, sequenced in a study of Ad26.COV2.S vaccination and SARS-CoV-2 variants (dated by TCRdb to 2020 to 2023). The treatment or condition label, read with the paper, signifies: about 20 received Ad26.COV2.S at low or high dose, single or two shots; about 5 received placebo; per-sample allocation not given. For vaccine and placebo recipients, the sequenced repertoires came from samples collected on day 63 after the first injection. Library generation was performed with the immunoSEQ multiplex PCR assay. TCRdb re-hosts the immuneACCESS table, in-frame sequences only. Its copies lack some clones; in the studies checked, an unresolved V gene accounts for under half of them, and the cause for the rest is not known. This sample comprises a few hundred thousand clones, approximately 83% of them detected only once. About 8% of the sample is taken by the ten largest.

The input for sequencing was peripheral blood, taken in a trial of Ad26.COV2.S vaccine versus placebo. The receptor set was obtained from a person aged 18 to 59 who received the Ad26.COV2.S COVID-19 vaccine or a placebo.

The chain has TRBV5-1 and TRBJ2-7; 7 bases line up with TRBD1. CDR1 SGHRS and CDR2 YFSETQ come from the germline V gene. There are 13 residues in the CDR3. J gave up 7 bases and V 4 bases, and 8 bases lay outside the gene matches. CDR3 sequence (DNA): TGCGCCAGCAGCATGGATGGGACAGATGAGCAGTACTTC. This gives the protein CASSMDGTDEQYF.

The V gene is TRBV5-1, the J gene TRBJ1-2; TRBD1 matches at 7 bases. The junction had 7 bases not matched to a gene; V was cut back by 0 bases and J by 8 bases. Looked up from germline, CDR1 is SGHRS and CDR2 is YFSETQ. This CDR3 is 14 amino acids long. The chain's CDR3 is CASSLEGGPGGYTF. The CDR3 coding sequence is TGCGCCAGCAGCTTGGAAGGGGGCCCGGGGGGCTACACCTTC.

The chain joins TRBV13 to TRBJ1-2, with D maybe TRBD1 (5 bases). The germline CDR1 and CDR2 sequences are PRHDT and FYEKMQ (reference sequence). V dropped 6 bases and J dropped 2 bases, with 10 bases sitting between them. The CDR3 extends over 13 amino acids. Here the CDR3 DNA reads TGTGCCAGCAGGGAGGAGGGGAACTATGGCTACACCTTC. Its protein product is CASREEGNYGYTF. The full variable domain, completed using reference TRBV13 and TRBJ1-2, is AAGVIQSPRHLIKEKRETATLKCYPIPRHDTVYWYQQGPGQDPQFLISFYEKMQSDKGSIPDRFSAQQFSDYHSELNMSSLELGDSALYFCASREEGNYGYTFGSGTRLTVV.

The chain has TRBV24-1 and TRBJ1-5; no clear D. The CDR3 has 15 amino acids. Trimming took 9 bases from V and 0 from J, leaving 14 bases between them. CDR1 and CDR2 (germline): KGHDR, SFDVKD. The CDR3 DNA reads TGTGCCACCTCCGACGGAGCTTATAGCAATCAGCCCCAGCATTTT. Its translation is CATSDGAYSNQPQHF.

This clone has a handful of counts. V gene TRBV7-9 combines with J gene TRBJ1-2; no definite D call. CDR3 length: 12 residues. Germline CDR1 is SEHNR and CDR2 is FQNEAQ (reference sequence). Trimming cost V 1 base and J 8 bases, with 8 bases left between them. DNA of the CDR3: TGTGCCAGCAGCTTAGAGGAAGGAGGCTACACCTTC. This encodes CASSLEEGGYTF.

The V gene is TRBV28, the J gene TRBJ2-7, with 8 bases identical to TRBD1. The CDR3 is made up of 14 amino acids. J gave up 2 bases and V 7 bases, and 7 bases lay outside the gene matches. Germline V gene data show CDR1 as MDHEN and CDR2 as SYDVKM. CDR3 coding DNA: TGTGCCAGCACCCAACAGGGGGGAACCTACGAGCAGTACTTC. This translates into CASTQQGGTYEQYF.

The genes are TRBV7-9 and TRBJ2-3; D call uncertain. The CDR3 is 15 residues long. The germline V and J ends were trimmed by 2 bases and 2 bases, with 11 bases remaining between them. CDR1 and CDR2 from the germline V gene are SEHNR and FQNEAQ (reference sequence). The CDR3 loop is CASSLYGPPTDTQYF. The CDR3 DNA reads as TGTGCCAGCAGCTTATACGGTCCCCCCACAGATACGCAGTATTTT.

This chain links TRBV7-9 with TRBJ1-2, with D possibly being TRBD1 (6 bases). The germline CDR1 and CDR2 sequences are SEHNR and FQNEAQ (reference sequence). The CDR3 consists of 16 residues. V was cut by 0 bases and J by 5 bases, with 16 bases left in between. The CDR3 spells CASSLAHSRGSYGYTF. For the CDR3, the DNA is TGTGCCAGCAGCTTAGCCCACTCCAGGGGTAGTTATGGCTACACCTTC.

This clone has just one count. J is TRBJ2-3 and V is TRBV20-1, with D tentatively TRBD1 or TRBD2 (6 bases each). The CDR3 contains 12 residues. Trimming stripped 3 bases from V and 8 bases from J, with 12 bases between. The V gene's germline CDR1 is DFQATT and CDR2 SNEGSKA (reference sequence). The CDR3 loop reads CSASTGAGTQYF. CDR3 nucleotides: TGCAGTGCTAGTACGGGGGCTGGTACGCAGTATTTT.

This clone was counted once. The chain recombines TRBV30 with TRBJ2-3, with D hard to call. Trimming took 2 bases from V and 3 from J, leaving 9 bases between them. The CDR3 is 13 amino acids. CDR1 and CDR2 from the germline V gene are GTSNPN and SVGIG (reference sequence). Here the CDR3 reads CAWSLTSTDTQYF. DNA of the CDR3: TGTGCCTGGAGTTTGACATCAACAGATACGCAGTATTTT.

The rearrangement uses TRBV3-1 (or the pseudogene TRBV3-2) and TRBJ1-2, with D tentatively TRBD1 (5 bases). CDR3 length: 15 amino acids. Germline CDR1 reads LGHDT; CDR2 reads YNNKEL (reference sequence). The V and J ends lost 4 bases and 4 bases respectively, with 16 bases between them. CDR3 protein: CASSPYRIDSYGYTF. The CDR3 DNA reads as TGTGCCAGCAGCCCTTACAGGATAGACTCCTATGGCTACACCTTC.

The V call is TRBV5-1, the J call TRBJ2-7, with D maybe TRBD1 (5 bases). This CDR3 has 14 residues. Trimming removed 4 bases from V and 5 bases from J, with 16 bases in between. The germline V gene has CDR1 SGHRS and CDR2 YFSETQ. CDR3 protein: CASSLQGPLNEQYF. The CDR3 region has the DNA TGCGCCAGCAGCCTGCAGGGCCCCCTCAACGAGCAGTACTTC.

This clone came up a few times. This sequence joins TRBV5-1 and TRBJ2-5; TRBD2 might be the D (6 bases). V gave up 0 bases and J gave up 5 bases, with 11 bases separating them. The CDR3 length is 14 residues. Germline V gene sequence: CDR1 SGHRS, CDR2 YFSETQ. The CDR3, as DNA: TGCGCCAGCAGCTTGGGGCGGGGAGTGGAGACCCAGTACTTC. It yields the protein CASSLGRGVETQYF.

The rearrangement joins TRBV5-4 to TRBJ2-3; D is unresolved. Germline V gene data show CDR1 as SGHNT and CDR2 as YYREEE (reference sequence). CDR3 size: 12 residues. V lost 4 bases and J lost 4, with 7 bases in between. CDR3 protein: CASSKGPDTQYF. CDR3 bases: TGTGCCAGCAGCAAAGGTCCAGATACGCAGTATTTT.

About this clone itself: Other DNA sequences of this sample code for an identical CDR3. The chain has TRBV5-5 and TRBJ1-1; D is uncertain. Germline V lookup: CDR1 SGHKS, CDR2 YYEKEE (reference sequence). V was shortened by 1 base and J by 1 base, with 5 bases between the two germline ends. The CDR3 is 13 residues long. As DNA, the CDR3 is TGTGCCAGCAGCTTGTTGGGGAACACTGAAGCTTTCTTT. Translated: CASSLLGNTEAFF.

CDR3 coding DNA: TGTGCCAGCAGGCGGACTAGCGGAACCTACAATGAGCAGTTCTTC. Encoded protein: CASRRTSGTYNEQFF. The gene calls are TRBV27 and TRBJ2-1; 10 bases fit TRBD2. V was clipped by 6 bases and J by 2 bases; unmatched bases: 4. CDR1 and CDR2 from the germline V gene are MNHEY and SMNVEV (reference sequence). This CDR3 is 15 amino acids long.

This clone appeared a few times. This sequence joins TRBV2 and TRBJ2-7; no reliable D call. The V end was cut by 4 bases, the J end by 4 bases, with 5 bases between. Germline assignment: CDR1 SNHLY and CDR2 FYNNEI. The CDR3 sequence is 11 residues long. The CDR3, as DNA: TGTGCCAGCAGTGTTAGGTACGAGCAGTACTTC. This gives the protein CASSVRYEQYF.

This clone was observed many times. This chain links TRBV2 with TRBJ1-6, with 7 bases that match TRBD1. The CDR3 covers 15 residues. Trimming at V came to 2 bases and at J to 8 bases, leaving 6 bases not matched to a gene. In germline, CDR1 is SNHLY, CDR2 FYNNEI. The CDR3 DNA sequence: TGTGCCAGCAGTGAACAGGGGGTTAGGCATTCACCCCTCCACTTT. Protein product: CASSEQGVRHSPLHF.

The chain has TRBV18 and TRBJ2-3; 9 nucleotides agree with TRBD2. The V segment lost 3 bases and the J segment 0 bases; nucleotides outside the gene matches: 7. CDR3 size: 17 residues. The germline CDR1 and CDR2 sequences are KGHSH and LQKENI. CDR3 sequence: CASSPLGSGRSTDTQYF. Written as DNA, the CDR3 is TGTGCCAGCTCACCCCTAGGGAGCGGGAGGAGCACAGATACGCAGTATTTT.

This clone was counted a single time. The J gene is TRBJ2-3, the V gene TRBV4-2; 7 bases align to TRBD1. The germline gives CDR1 LGHNA, CDR2 YNFKEQ. This CDR3 has 18 amino acids. Trimming removed 1 base from V and 0 bases from J; junction bases left unmatched: 10. CDR3 loop: CASSQVGPKGASTDTQYF. In DNA form, the CDR3 reads TGTGCCAGCAGCCAAGTAGGGCCAAAGGGGGCCAGCACAGATACGCAGTATTTT.

This clone was seen a few times. The chain is built from TRBV19 and TRBJ1-3, with a possible D match to TRBD1 (5 bases). CDR1 and CDR2 (germline): LNHDA, SQIVND (reference sequence). Trimming cost V 4 bases and J 0 bases, with 13 bases left between them. This CDR3 is 16 amino acids long. DNA of the CDR3: TGTGCCAGTAGTACCGGGACGCCGGACTCTGGAAACACCATATATTTT. Residues: CASSTGTPDSGNTIYF.

V and J are TRBV6-5 and TRBJ1-4, with D maybe TRBD1 (5 bases). The CDR3 is made up of 15 amino acids. CDR1 and CDR2 (germline): MNHEY, SVGAGI. Between the trimmed V and J ends, which lost 5 bases and 0 bases, there was a span of 10 bases. DNA of the CDR3: TGTGCCAGCAGTCGTGGGACCCCAACTAATGAAAAACTGTTTTTT. This codes for CASSRGTPTNEKLFF.

The V gene is TRBV19, the J gene TRBJ1-4; D is uncertain. Germline values: CDR1 LNHDA, CDR2 SQIVND (reference sequence). The CDR3 loop spans 13 amino acids. V shed 6 bases and J shed 2 bases, with 7 bases lying between them. The CDR3 coding sequence is TGTGCCAGTAGAGGGTATACTAATGAAAAACTGTTTTTT. Protein sequence: CASRGYTNEKLFF.

This clone was found once. The CDR3 sequence: CASSRSGGREAFF. CDR3 sequence (DNA): TGTGCCAGCAGTAGATCAGGGGGCAGGGAAGCTTTCTTT. J is TRBJ1-1 and V is TRBV12-3 or TRBV12-4; 8 bases agree with TRBD1. V lost 5 bases to trimming and J lost 8 bases; unmatched junction nucleotides: 7. CDR3 length: 13 amino acids.

This chain joins TRBV4-1 and TRBJ2-5; D is unclear. V lost 4 bases and J 5 bases, leaving 11 bases between the germline ends. Germline values: CDR1 MGHRA, CDR2 YSYEKL. The CDR3 length is 13 residues. CDR3 amino acids: CASSLVRAETQYF. The CDR3 nucleotides read TGCGCCAGCAGCCTGGTTAGGGCGGAGACCCAGTACTTC.

The chain has TRBV24-1 and TRBJ1-1, with D hard to call. V was shortened by 9 bases and J by 4 bases, with 14 bases between the two germline ends. The V gene's germline CDR1 is KGHDR and CDR2 SFDVKD. This CDR3 contains 13 residues. CDR3 amino acids: CATSLGSGTEAFF. The CDR3 bases are TGTGCCACCTCCCTGGGCTCTGGCACTGAAGCTTTCTTT.

The rearrangement joins TRBV20-1 to TRBJ1-2; 8 bases map to TRBD1. Germline CDR1 and CDR2: DFQATT and SNEGSKA (reference sequence). Germline trimming cut 3 bases from V and 5 bases from J; bases unmatched to any gene: 5. This CDR3 has 13 residues. CDR3 region: CSASPGGYYGYTF. CDR3 sequence (DNA): TGCAGTGCTAGTCCAGGGGGCTATTATGGCTACACCTTC.

The gene calls are TRBV27 and TRBJ2-2, with 7 bases fitting TRBD1. The trim removed 8 bases at V and 5 bases at J, leaving 11 bases unmatched. The V gene's germline CDR1 is MNHEY and CDR2 SMNVEV (reference sequence). This CDR3 has 15 residues. The CDR3 loop is CASGDTQGNTGELFF. The CDR3 DNA reads TGTGCCAGCGGAGACACACAGGGGAATACCGGGGAGCTGTTTTTT.

This clone was counted a single time. The genes are TRBV19 and TRBJ1-2, with 7 bases matching TRBD1. V was clipped by 2 bases and J by 8 bases; unmatched bases: 14. Germline V CDR1 and CDR2: LNHDA, SQIVND (reference sequence). The CDR3 sequence is 16 residues long. CDR3 DNA sequence: TGTGCCAGTAGTATAATCCGGGGACAGCCGGGTTGGGGCTACACCTTC. Translating it yields CASSIIRGQPGWGYTF.

The chain links TRBV5-1 to TRBJ2-1, with a possible D match to TRBD1 (5 bases). The germline gives CDR1 SGHRS, CDR2 YFSETQ. Trimming shortened V by 2 bases and J by 3 bases, and 9 bases separated the two germline ends. This CDR3 is built from 14 residues. The CDR3 region is CASSLLTDYNEQFF. The CDR3 DNA reads as TGCGCCAGCAGCTTATTGACAGACTACAATGAGCAGTTCTTC.